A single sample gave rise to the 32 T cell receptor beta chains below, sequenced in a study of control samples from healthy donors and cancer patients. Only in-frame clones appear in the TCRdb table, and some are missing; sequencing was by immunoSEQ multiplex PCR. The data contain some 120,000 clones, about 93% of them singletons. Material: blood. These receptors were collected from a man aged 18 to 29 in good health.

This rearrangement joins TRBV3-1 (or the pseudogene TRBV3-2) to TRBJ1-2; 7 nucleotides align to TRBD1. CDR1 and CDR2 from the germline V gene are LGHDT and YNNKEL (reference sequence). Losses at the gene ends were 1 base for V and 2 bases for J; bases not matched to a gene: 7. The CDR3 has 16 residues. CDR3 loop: CASSQAIDRVNYGYTF. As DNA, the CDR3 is TGTGCCAGCAGCCAAGCGATCGACAGGGTGAACTATGGCTACACCTTC.

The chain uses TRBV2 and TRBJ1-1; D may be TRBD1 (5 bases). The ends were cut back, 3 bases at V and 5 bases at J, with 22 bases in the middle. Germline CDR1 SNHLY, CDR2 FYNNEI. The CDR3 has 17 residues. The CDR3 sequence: CASSDMGGASLGTEAFF. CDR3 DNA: TGTGCCAGCAGTGACATGGGGGGTGCCTCGCTGGGAACTGAAGCTTTCTTT.

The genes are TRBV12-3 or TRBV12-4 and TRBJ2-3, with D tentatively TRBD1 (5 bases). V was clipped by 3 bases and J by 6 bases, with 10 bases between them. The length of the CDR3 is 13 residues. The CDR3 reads CASSFREYDTQYF. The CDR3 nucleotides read TGTGCCAGCAGTTTCAGGGAATACGATACGCAGTATTTT.

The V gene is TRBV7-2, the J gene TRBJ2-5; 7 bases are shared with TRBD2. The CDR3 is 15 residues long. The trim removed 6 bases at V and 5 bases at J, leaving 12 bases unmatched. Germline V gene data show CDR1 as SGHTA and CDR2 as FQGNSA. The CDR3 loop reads CASRGSGGGRETQYF. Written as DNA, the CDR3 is TGTGCCAGCAGGGGGTCGGGGGGAGGTCGGGAGACCCAGTACTTC. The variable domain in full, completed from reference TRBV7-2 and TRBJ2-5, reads GAGVSQSPSNKVTEKGKDVELRCDPISGHTALYWYRQSLGQGLEFLIYFQGNSAPDKSGLPSDRFSAERTGGSVSTLTIQRTQQEDSAVYLCASRGSGGGRETQYFGPGTRLLVL.

Here the CDR3 DNA reads TGTGCCAGCAGTGACTCGATGTGTCCCAAACTGGGTCTAGGTATAGAGACCCAGTACTTC. Its protein product is CASSDSMCPKLGLGIETQYF. The chain carries TRBV6-4 and TRBJ2-5; D unclear. The CDR3 loop spans 20 amino acids. Germline values: CDR1 MRHNA, CDR2 SNTAGT. V lost 0 bases and J lost 4, with 27 bases in between.

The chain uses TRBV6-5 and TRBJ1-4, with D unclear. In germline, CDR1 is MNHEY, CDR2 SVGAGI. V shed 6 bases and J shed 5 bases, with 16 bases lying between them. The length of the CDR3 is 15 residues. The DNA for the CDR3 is TGTGCCAGCAGGGGAGGCTCGACACCCAATGAAAAACTGTTTTTT. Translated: CASRGGSTPNEKLFF.

This CDR3 reads CASSERVGDTQYF. In DNA form, the CDR3 reads TGTGCCAGCAGTGAGCGGGTCGGGGATACGCAGTATTTT. The gene calls are TRBV25-1 and TRBJ2-3; D is perhaps TRBD2 (5 bases). CDR3 size: 13 residues. The germline V gene encodes CDR1 MGHDK and CDR2 SYGVNS. Trimming cost V 3 bases and J 6 bases, with 10 bases left between them.

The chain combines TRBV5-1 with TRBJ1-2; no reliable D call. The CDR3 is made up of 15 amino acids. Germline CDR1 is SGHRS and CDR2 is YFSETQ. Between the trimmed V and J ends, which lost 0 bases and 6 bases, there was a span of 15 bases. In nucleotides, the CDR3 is TGCGCCAGCAGCTTGGCCCCTGGGCGCGCGGATGGCTACACCTTC. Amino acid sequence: CASSLAPGRADGYTF.

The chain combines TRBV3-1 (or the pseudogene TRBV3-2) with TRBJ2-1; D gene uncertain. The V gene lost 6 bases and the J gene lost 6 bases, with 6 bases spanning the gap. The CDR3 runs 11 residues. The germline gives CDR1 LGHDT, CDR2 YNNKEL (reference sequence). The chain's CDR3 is CASSASNEQFF. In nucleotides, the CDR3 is TGTGCCAGCAGTGCCTCCAATGAGCAGTTCTTC.

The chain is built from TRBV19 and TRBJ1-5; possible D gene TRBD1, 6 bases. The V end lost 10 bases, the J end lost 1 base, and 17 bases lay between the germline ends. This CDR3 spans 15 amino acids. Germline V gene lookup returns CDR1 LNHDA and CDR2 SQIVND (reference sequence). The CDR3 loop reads CATRSQGGSNQPQHF. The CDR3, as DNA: TGTGCCACCCGATCACAGGGAGGCAGCAATCAGCCCCAGCATTTT.

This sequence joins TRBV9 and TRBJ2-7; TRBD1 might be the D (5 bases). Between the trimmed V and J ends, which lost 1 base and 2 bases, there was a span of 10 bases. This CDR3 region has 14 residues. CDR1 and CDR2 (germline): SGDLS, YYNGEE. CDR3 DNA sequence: TGTGCCAGCAGCGTATCTCAGGGCCCCTACGAGCAGTACTTC. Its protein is CASSVSQGPYEQYF.

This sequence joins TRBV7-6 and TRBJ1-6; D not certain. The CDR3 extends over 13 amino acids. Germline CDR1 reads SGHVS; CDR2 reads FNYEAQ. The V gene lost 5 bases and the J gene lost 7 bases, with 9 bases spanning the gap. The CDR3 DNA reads TGTGCCAGCAGCCCCGGAAGGAATTCACCCCTCCACTTT. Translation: CASSPGRNSPLHF.

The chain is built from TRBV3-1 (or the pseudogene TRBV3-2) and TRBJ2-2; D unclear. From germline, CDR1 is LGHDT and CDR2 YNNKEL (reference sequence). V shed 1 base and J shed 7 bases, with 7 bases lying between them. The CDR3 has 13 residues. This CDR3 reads CASSQGVHGELFF. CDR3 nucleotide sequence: TGTGCCAGCAGCCAAGGAGTCCACGGGGAGCTGTTTTTT.

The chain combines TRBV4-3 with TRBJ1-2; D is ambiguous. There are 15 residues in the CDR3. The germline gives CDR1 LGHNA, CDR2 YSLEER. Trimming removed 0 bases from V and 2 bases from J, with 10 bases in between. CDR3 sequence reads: CASSQEMEGNYGYTF. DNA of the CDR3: TGCGCCAGCAGCCAAGAAATGGAGGGAAACTATGGCTACACCTTC.

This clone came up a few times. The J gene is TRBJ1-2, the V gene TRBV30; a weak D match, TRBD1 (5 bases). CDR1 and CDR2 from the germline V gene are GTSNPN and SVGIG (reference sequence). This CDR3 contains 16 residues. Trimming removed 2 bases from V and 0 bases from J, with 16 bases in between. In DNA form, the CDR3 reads TGTGCCTGGAGTACGTATGGGGACGGACCTAACTATGGCTACACCTTC. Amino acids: CAWSTYGDGPNYGYTF. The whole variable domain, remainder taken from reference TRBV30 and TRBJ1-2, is SQTIHQWPATLVQPVGSPLSLECTVEGTSNPNLYWYRQAAGRGLQLLFYSVGIGQISSEVPQNLSASRPQDRQFILSSKKLLLSDSGFYLCAWSTYGDGPNYGYTFGSGTRLTVV.

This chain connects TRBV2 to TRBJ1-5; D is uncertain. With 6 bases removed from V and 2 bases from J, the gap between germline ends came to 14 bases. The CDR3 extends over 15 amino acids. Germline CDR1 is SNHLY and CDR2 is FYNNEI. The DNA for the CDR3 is TGTGCCAGCAGCTTAGATGCTTCGGGCAATCAGCCCCAGCATTTT. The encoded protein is CASSLDASGNQPQHF.

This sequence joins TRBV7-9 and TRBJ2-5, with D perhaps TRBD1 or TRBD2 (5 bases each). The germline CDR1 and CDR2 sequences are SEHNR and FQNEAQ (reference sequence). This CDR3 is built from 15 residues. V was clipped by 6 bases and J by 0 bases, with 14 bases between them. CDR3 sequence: CASRGDRTYQETQYF. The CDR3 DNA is TGTGCCAGCAGGGGAGACAGAACCTACCAAGAGACCCAGTACTTC.

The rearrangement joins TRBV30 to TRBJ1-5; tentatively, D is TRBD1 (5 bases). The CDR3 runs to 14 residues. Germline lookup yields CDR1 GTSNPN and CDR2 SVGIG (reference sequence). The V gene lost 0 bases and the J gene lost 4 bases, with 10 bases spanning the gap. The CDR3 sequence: CAWSVRQLNQPQHF. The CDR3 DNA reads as TGTGCCTGGAGTGTACGACAGCTTAATCAGCCCCAGCATTTT.

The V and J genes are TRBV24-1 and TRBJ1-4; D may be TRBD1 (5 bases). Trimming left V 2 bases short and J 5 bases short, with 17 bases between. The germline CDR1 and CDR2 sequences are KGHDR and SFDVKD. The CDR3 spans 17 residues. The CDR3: CATSDSQSGTENEKLFF. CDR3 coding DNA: TGTGCCACCAGTGATTCTCAATCCGGGACCGAGAATGAAAAACTGTTTTTT.

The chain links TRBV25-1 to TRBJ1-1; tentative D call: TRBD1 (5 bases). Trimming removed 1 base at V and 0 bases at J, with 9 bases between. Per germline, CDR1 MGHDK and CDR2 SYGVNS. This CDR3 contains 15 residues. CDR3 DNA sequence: TGTGCCAGCAGTGAATCGGGCAGGGTGAACACTGAAGCTTTCTTT. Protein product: CASSESGRVNTEAFF.

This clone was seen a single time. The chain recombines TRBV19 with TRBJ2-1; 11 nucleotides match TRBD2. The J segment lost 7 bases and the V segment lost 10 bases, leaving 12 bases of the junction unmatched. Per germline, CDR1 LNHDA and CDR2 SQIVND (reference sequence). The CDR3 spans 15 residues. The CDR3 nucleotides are TGTGCCACCCGATACGGGACTAGCGGATTAAATGAGCAGTTCTTC. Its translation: CATRYGTSGLNEQFF.

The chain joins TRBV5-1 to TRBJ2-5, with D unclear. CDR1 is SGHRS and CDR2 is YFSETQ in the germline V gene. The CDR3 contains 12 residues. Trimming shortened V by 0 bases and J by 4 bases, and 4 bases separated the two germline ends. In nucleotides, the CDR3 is TGCGCCAGCAGCTTGGAGGTAGAGACCCAGTACTTC. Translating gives CASSLEVETQYF.

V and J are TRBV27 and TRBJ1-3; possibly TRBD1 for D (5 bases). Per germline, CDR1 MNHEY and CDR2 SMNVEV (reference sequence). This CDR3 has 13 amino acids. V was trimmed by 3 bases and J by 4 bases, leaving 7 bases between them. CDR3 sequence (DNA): TGTGCCAGCAGTTTGACAGCCGGAAACACCATATATTTT. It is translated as CASSLTAGNTIYF.

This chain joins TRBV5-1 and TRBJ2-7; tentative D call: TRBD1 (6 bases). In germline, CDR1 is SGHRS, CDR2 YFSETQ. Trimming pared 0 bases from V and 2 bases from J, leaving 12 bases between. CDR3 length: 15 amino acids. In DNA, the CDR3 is TGCGCCAGCAGCTTGGCTGGGGGCATCGCCTACGAGCAGTACTTC. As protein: CASSLAGGIAYEQYF. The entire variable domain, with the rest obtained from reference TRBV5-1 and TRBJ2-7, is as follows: KAGVTQTPRYLIKTRGQQVTLSCSPISGHRSVSWYQQTPGQGLQFLFEYFSETQRNKGNFPGRFSGRQFSNSRSEMNVSTLELGDSALYLCASSLAGGIAYEQYFGPGTRLTVT.

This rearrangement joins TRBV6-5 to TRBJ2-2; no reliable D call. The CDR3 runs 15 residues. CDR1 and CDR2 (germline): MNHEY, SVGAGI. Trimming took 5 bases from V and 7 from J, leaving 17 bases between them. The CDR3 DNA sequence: TGTGCCAGCAGTACTGACAACTCTTGGAACGGGGAGCTGTTTTTT. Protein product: CASSTDNSWNGELFF.

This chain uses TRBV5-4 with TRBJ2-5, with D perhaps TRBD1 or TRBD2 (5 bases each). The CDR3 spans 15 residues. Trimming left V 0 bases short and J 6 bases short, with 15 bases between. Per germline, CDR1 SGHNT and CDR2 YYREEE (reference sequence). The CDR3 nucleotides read TGTGCCAGCAGCTTGGTAGGGGAGTTAGGAAAGACCCAGTACTTC. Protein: CASSLVGELGKTQYF.

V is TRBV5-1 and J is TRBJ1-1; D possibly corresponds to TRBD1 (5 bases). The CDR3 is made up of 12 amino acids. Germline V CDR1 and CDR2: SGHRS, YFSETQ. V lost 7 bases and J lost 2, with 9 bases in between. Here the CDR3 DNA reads TGCGCCAGCGGGGCAGCCAACACTGAAGCTTTCTTT. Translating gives CASGAANTEAFF. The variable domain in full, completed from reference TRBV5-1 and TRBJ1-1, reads KAGVTQTPRYLIKTRGQQVTLSCSPISGHRSVSWYQQTPGQGLQFLFEYFSETQRNKGNFPGRFSGRQFSNSRSEMNVSTLELGDSALYLCASGAANTEAFFGQGTRLTVV.

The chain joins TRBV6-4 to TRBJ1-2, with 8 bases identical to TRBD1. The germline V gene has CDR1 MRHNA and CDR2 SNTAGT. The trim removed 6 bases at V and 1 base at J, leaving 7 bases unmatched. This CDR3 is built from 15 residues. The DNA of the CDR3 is TGTGCCAGCAGGGCACAGGGGGTCGGTAACTATGGCTACACCTTC. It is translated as CASRAQGVGNYGYTF.

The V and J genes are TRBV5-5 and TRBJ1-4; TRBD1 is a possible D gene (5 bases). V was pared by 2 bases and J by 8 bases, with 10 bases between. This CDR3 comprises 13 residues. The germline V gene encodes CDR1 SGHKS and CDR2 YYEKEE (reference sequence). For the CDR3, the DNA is TGTGCCAGCAGCTTACTGACAGCCGAAAAACTGTTTTTT. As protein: CASSLLTAEKLFF.

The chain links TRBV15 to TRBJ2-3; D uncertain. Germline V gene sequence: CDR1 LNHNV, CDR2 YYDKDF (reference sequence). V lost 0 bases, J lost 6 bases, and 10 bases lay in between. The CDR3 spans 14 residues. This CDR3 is CATSRDLLGDTQYF. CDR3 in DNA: TGTGCCACCAGCAGAGATTTGTTGGGGGATACGCAGTATTTT. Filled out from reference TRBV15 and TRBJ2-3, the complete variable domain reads DAMVIQNPRYQVTQFGKPVTLSCSQTLNHNVMYWYQQKSSQAPKLLFHYYDKDFNNEADTPDNFQSRRPNTSFCFLDIRSPGLGDTAMYLCATSRDLLGDTQYFGPGTRLTVL.

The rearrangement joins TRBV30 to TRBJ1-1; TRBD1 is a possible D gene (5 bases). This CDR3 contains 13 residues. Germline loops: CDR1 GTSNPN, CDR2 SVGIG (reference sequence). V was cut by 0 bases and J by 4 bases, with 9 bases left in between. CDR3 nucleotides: TGTGCCTGGAGTGTACACGGGGGCACTGAAGCTTTCTTT. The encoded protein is CAWSVHGGTEAFF.

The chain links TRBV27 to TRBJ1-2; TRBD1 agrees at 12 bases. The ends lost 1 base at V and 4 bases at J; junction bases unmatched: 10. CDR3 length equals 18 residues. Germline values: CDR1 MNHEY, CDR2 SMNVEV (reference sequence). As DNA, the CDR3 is TGTGCCAGCAGTTTATTGGGGACAGGGGGCCACCTTCGCTATGGCTACACCTTC. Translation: CASSLLGTGGHLRYGYTF.